This entry lists 17 T cell receptor beta chains sequenced from one sample in a study of beta chain features in type 1 diabetes. The study's findings and limits: TCRB CDR3s from Type 1 diabetes patients were moderately but significantly shorter in all four CD4+ subsets.

No antigen is known for these receptors. The isolated RNA, all of it, was reverse transcribed, so expressed TCRB transcripts were what got sequenced. Sequencing was performed with immunoSEQ multiplex PCR; in TCRdb, only in-frame clones are kept and a portion is missing. Of 200,000 to 300,000 clones in the sample, approximately 11% are singletons; the top ten hold roughly 0.017%. The sequencing input was naive CD4+ T cells from blood. All receptors come from a man aged 30 to 39 with type 1 diabetes.

This clone was recorded a few times. V usage is TRBV9 and J usage is TRBJ2-5; 9 bases line up with TRBD1. CDR3 length: 13 residues. Germline CDR1 SGDLS, CDR2 YYNGEE. The trim removed 3 bases at V and 5 bases at J, leaving 2 bases unmatched. Here the CDR3 reads CASSAGTGETQYF. The DNA of the CDR3 is TGTGCCAGCAGCGCCGGGACAGGGGAGACCCAGTACTTC. Combining the CDR3 with reference TRBV9 and TRBJ2-5 gives the whole variable domain DSGVTQTPKHLITATGQRVTLRCSPRSGDLSVYWYQQSLDQGLQFLIQYYNGEERAKGNILERFSAQQFPDLHSELNLSSLELGDSALYFCASSAGTGETQYFGPGTRLLVL.

The chain couples TRBV5-4 to TRBJ2-1; a weak D match, TRBD2 (5 bases). CDR1 is SGHNT, CDR2 YYREEE, per germline (reference sequence). V lost 4 bases and J lost 1, with 12 bases in between. This CDR3 has 15 amino acids. The CDR3 loop reads CASSGGLASYNEQFF. CDR3 bases: TGTGCCAGCAGCGGCGGACTGGCTTCCTACAATGAGCAGTTCTTC.

The rearrangement links TRBV6-5 to TRBJ1-1; D call uncertain. CDR1 and CDR2 from the germline V gene are MNHEY and SVGAGI. The CDR3 has 13 residues. Trimming cost V 2 bases and J 4 bases, with 8 bases left between them. The CDR3 DNA reads TGTGCCAGCAGTTACCTGCGGGGCACTGAAGCTTTCTTT. This codes for CASSYLRGTEAFF.

The V call is TRBV19, the J call TRBJ1-1, with D perhaps matching TRBD1 (6 bases). CDR1 and CDR2 from the germline V gene are LNHDA and SQIVND (reference sequence). The CDR3 length is 13 residues. V was shortened by 4 bases and J by 1 base, with 7 bases between the two germline ends. The CDR3 reads CASSTDRNTEAFF. The CDR3, as DNA: TGTGCCAGTAGTACGGACAGGAACACTGAAGCTTTCTTT. The full variable domain, rest sourced from reference TRBV19 and TRBJ1-1, is DGGITQSPKYLFRKEGQNVTLSCEQNLNHDAMYWYRQDPGQGLRLIYYSQIVNDFQKGDIAEGYSVSREKKESFPLTVTSAQKNPTAFYLCASSTDRNTEAFFGQGTRLTVV.

This clone was picked up a small number of times. This chain joins TRBV5-1 and TRBJ1-2, with 8 bases lining up with TRBD1. The CDR3 covers 15 residues. Germline V gene data show CDR1 as SGHRS and CDR2 as YFSETQ. V lost 5 bases to trimming and J lost 3 bases; unmatched junction nucleotides: 9. This CDR3 is CASSSYPGQDYGYTF. The CDR3 DNA sequence: TGCGCCAGCAGTTCCTATCCGGGACAGGACTATGGCTACACCTTC.

This clone occurred a few times. This chain connects TRBV7-2 to TRBJ1-2, with 7 bases identical to TRBD1. The CDR3 contains 14 residues. The germline gives CDR1 SGHTA, CDR2 FQGNSA. The V and J ends lost 5 bases and 8 bases, in that order; junction bases with no gene match: 11. CDR3 bases: TGTGCCAGCAGCCCGTGGACAGGAACGAAGGGCTACACCTTC. It yields the protein CASSPWTGTKGYTF.

The V call is TRBV5-4, the J call TRBJ1-1; D possibly corresponds to TRBD1 (5 bases). Germline V gene lookup returns CDR1 SGHNT and CDR2 YYREEE (reference sequence). The germline V and J ends were trimmed by 0 bases and 3 bases, with 9 bases remaining between them. The CDR3 covers 14 residues. The CDR3 DNA sequence: TGTGCCAGCAGCTTGGTACCAGGGTACACTGAAGCTTTCTTT. This codes for CASSLVPGYTEAFF.

This clone was recorded a few times. The V call is TRBV5-6, the J call TRBJ2-7; D might be TRBD1 (6 bases). The V gene's germline CDR1 is SGHDT and CDR2 YYEEEE. The CDR3 totals 14 residues. Between the trimmed V and J ends, which lost 4 bases and 4 bases, there was a span of 15 bases. CDR3 amino acids: CASSRAVRGYEQYF. DNA of the CDR3: TGTGCCAGCAGCCGAGCGGTTAGGGGGTACGAGCAGTACTTC.

This clone turned up a few times. The chain is built from TRBV11-1 and TRBJ2-7; D ambiguous. The CDR3 is 14 amino acids. In germline, CDR1 is SGHAT, CDR2 FQDESV (reference sequence). V lost 4 bases, J lost 2 bases, and 12 bases lay in between. CDR3 nucleotide sequence: TGTGCCAGCAGCTCCCCAAGCCTCACCTACGAGCAGTACTTC. This encodes CASSSPSLTYEQYF.

The V call is TRBV9, the J call TRBJ2-6; a weak D match, TRBD2 (5 bases). Between the trimmed V and J ends, which lost 1 base and 0 bases, there was a span of 5 bases. Germline assignment: CDR1 SGDLS and CDR2 YYNGEE. CDR3 length: 15 residues. As DNA, the CDR3 is TGTGCCAGCAGCGTACGGGGCTCTGGGGCCAACGTCCTGACTTTC. Translating gives CASSVRGSGANVLTF.

This clone came up a few times. The chain is built from TRBV2 and TRBJ2-7; 8 bases line up with TRBD1. With 5 bases clipped from V and 5 bases from J, the junction kept 11 bases outside the gene matches. Germline CDR1 and CDR2: SNHLY and FYNNEI. The CDR3 totals 15 residues. The CDR3 bases are TGTGCCAGCAGTCGCGTGGACAGGGTAGGCGACGAGCAGTACTTC. Residues: CASSRVDRVGDEQYF.

This clone was picked up a small number of times. The chain combines TRBV4-2 with TRBJ2-1, with D hard to call. The germline V gene encodes CDR1 LGHNA and CDR2 YNFKEQ. V shed 4 bases and J shed 0 bases, with 13 bases lying between them. CDR3 length: 16 amino acids. In DNA form, the CDR3 reads TGTGCCAGCAGCCCGGAGCCCTCCAGCTCCTACAATGAGCAGTTCTTC. Residues: CASSPEPSSSYNEQFF.

The chain carries TRBV6-5 and TRBJ1-1, with 7 bases matching TRBD1. Germline V lookup: CDR1 MNHEY, CDR2 SVGAGI. The CDR3 is made up of 15 amino acids. With 5 bases clipped from V and 1 base from J, the junction kept 7 bases outside the gene matches. The DNA of the CDR3 is TGTGCCAGCAGTCTAACCGGGACAGCGAACACTGAAGCTTTCTTT. Translating gives CASSLTGTANTEAFF.

The chain couples TRBV9 to TRBJ2-1, with 9 bases that match TRBD2. After removal of 0 bases from V and 4 bases from J, the junction contained 5 bases not matched to a gene. Germline V gives CDR1 SGDLS, CDR2 YYNGEE. This CDR3 has 16 residues. The CDR3 bases are TGTGCCAGCAGCGTAGGAGGTAGCGGGGGTTACAATGAGCAGTTCTTC. Protein product: CASSVGGSGGYNEQFF.

This clone was counted a single time. This chain joins TRBV9 and TRBJ2-3; weak D call: TRBD2 (6 bases). Per the germline V gene, CDR1 is SGDLS and CDR2 is YYNGEE. Trimming cost V 4 bases and J 3 bases, with 15 bases left between them. The CDR3 extends over 15 amino acids. As DNA, the CDR3 is TGTGCCAGCAGCTCGGGACTCGCCCGTACAGATACGCAGTATTTT. Its protein product is CASSSGLARTDTQYF.

This clone was counted a few times. The chain employs TRBV7-9 and TRBJ1-1, with D perhaps TRBD1 (5 bases). CDR1 is SEHNR and CDR2 is FQNEAQ in the germline V gene (reference sequence). There are 15 residues in the CDR3. Trimming shortened V by 5 bases and J by 2 bases, and 15 bases separated the two germline ends. The CDR3 sequence: CASSPRRDSNTEAFF. The CDR3 nucleotides are TGTGCCAGCAGCCCGAGACGGGACTCAAACACTGAAGCTTTCTTT.

This clone came up a few times. This chain joins TRBV6-6 and TRBJ2-4, with D possibly matching TRBD1 (6 bases). This CDR3 comprises 15 residues. CDR1 MNHNY and CDR2 SVGAGI come from the germline V gene (reference sequence). The V end lost 2 bases, the J end lost 7 bases, and 15 bases lay between the germline ends. The CDR3: CASSYTSGVRNIQYF. The CDR3 nucleotides read TGTGCCAGCAGTTACACATCAGGGGTACGGAACATTCAGTACTTC.